This entry lists 25 T cell receptor beta chains sequenced from one sample in a study of OX40 agonist ivuxolimab in advanced cancers. Measured with immunoSEQ multiplex PCR; TCRdb has only the in-frame clones, and not every one. The repertoire holds about 82,000 clones, with more than 85% as singletons. The source was CD4+ or CD8+ T cells sorted from blood, collected in a trial of the OX40 agonist ivuxolimab. These receptors came from an adult with an advanced solid tumor such as melanoma, head and neck, liver or kidney cancer.

The chain uses TRBV5-8 and TRBJ1-2; D may be TRBD1 (5 bases). With 2 bases removed from V and 4 bases from J, the gap between germline ends came to 12 bases. Germline CDR1 SGHTS, CDR2 YDEGEE. The CDR3 loop spans 14 amino acids. The CDR3 here is CASSFGGTPYGYTF. The CDR3 region has the DNA TGTGCCAGCAGCTTTGGGGGGACTCCCTATGGCTACACCTTC.

The chain is built from TRBV4-1 and TRBJ1-4, with TRBD1 as a possible D gene (5 bases). V was trimmed by 0 bases and J by 3 bases, leaving 8 bases between them. This CDR3 contains 15 residues. Germline CDR1 is MGHRA and CDR2 is YSYEKL. The CDR3 DNA reads TGCGCCAGCAGCCAAGAGGGGGTAGCTAATGAAAAACTGTTTTTT. Its protein product is CASSQEGVANEKLFF.

The chain links TRBV4-2 to TRBJ2-3; 7 bases line up with TRBD2. The V gene end was trimmed by 0 bases and the J gene end by 3 bases; junction bases not matched to a gene: 12. Per germline, CDR1 LGHNA and CDR2 YNFKEQ. The CDR3 spans 18 residues. The CDR3 DNA reads as TGTGCCAGCAGCCAAGACCCGCCGGGAGGCGGGAGAACAGATACGCAGTATTTT. Protein product: CASSQDPPGGGRTDTQYF.

The chain has TRBV5-6 and TRBJ2-7, with D hard to call. There are 13 residues in the CDR3. Germline V lookup: CDR1 SGHDT, CDR2 YYEEEE. Trimming took 4 bases from V and 4 from J, leaving 12 bases between them. CDR3 sequence reads: CASSRRETYEQYF. CDR3 bases: TGTGCCAGCAGCCGCAGAGAGACATACGAGCAGTACTTC.

The chain is built from TRBV2 and TRBJ2-5; 10 bases match TRBD2. Germline trimming cut 6 bases from V and 4 bases from J; bases unmatched to any gene: 14. Germline loops: CDR1 SNHLY, CDR2 FYNNEI. The CDR3 contains 17 residues. CDR3 DNA sequence: TGTGCCAGCAGGGGGCCCCGGAGCGGGGGGGCCAGAGAGACCCAGTACTTC. Its protein is CASRGPRSGGARETQYF.

The chain employs TRBV4-1 and TRBJ2-5; TRBD1 or TRBD2 may be the D gene (5 bases each). The CDR3 is 13 residues long. Germline V lookup: CDR1 MGHRA, CDR2 YSYEKL. V lost 8 bases, J lost 5 bases, and 15 bases lay in between. CDR3 nucleotide sequence: TGCGCCAGCGGGGCCCGATCGGGGGAGACCCAGTACTTC. Translation gives CASGARSGETQYF.

The chain combines TRBV5-1 with TRBJ1-6, with a weak D call TRBD1 (5 bases). The CDR3 contains 15 residues. The V end was cut by 0 bases, the J end by 3 bases, with 7 bases between. CDR1 and CDR2 (germline): SGHRS, YFSETQ. The chain's CDR3 is CASSLGDSYNSPLHF. The CDR3 nucleotides read TGCGCCAGCAGCTTGGGCGACAGCTATAATTCACCCCTCCACTTT.

The sample holds one count of this clone. V gene TRBV14 combines with J gene TRBJ2-3; 8 nucleotides align to TRBD2. V shed 0 bases, J shed 7 bases, and the junction held 9 bases outside the gene matches. Germline V CDR1 and CDR2: SGHDN, FVKESK. The CDR3 loop spans 16 amino acids. CDR3 amino acids: CASSQESRGGWNTQYF. CDR3 sequence (DNA): TGTGCCAGCAGCCAAGAGAGTCGCGGGGGGTGGAATACGCAGTATTTT.

The chain employs TRBV2 and TRBJ2-7; D is possibly TRBD2 (6 bases). V was pared by 4 bases and J by 2 bases, with 12 bases between. CDR1 is SNHLY and CDR2 is FYNNEI in the germline V gene. There are 14 residues in the CDR3. The CDR3 sequence is CASSGLGGAYEQYF. CDR3 DNA sequence: TGTGCCAGCAGTGGCTTGGGCGGGGCCTACGAGCAGTACTTC.

The rearrangement links TRBV5-1 to TRBJ1-1, with 8 bases fitting TRBD1. Germline loops: CDR1 SGHRS, CDR2 YFSETQ. This CDR3 contains 15 residues. V was clipped by 0 bases and J by 1 base; unmatched bases: 2. The DNA of the CDR3 is TGCGCCAGCAGCTTGGGACAGGGGTGGAACACTGAAGCTTTCTTT. It translates to CASSLGQGWNTEAFF.

The chain recombines TRBV6-6 with TRBJ1-1; the D is unclear. CDR3 length: 15 residues. Germline V CDR1 and CDR2: MNHNY, SVGAGI (reference sequence). With 0 bases removed from V and 1 base from J, the gap between germline ends came to 9 bases. CDR3 in DNA: TGTGCCAGCAGTTACTCCCCGAACGGGAACACTGAAGCTTTCTTT. Translation gives CASSYSPNGNTEAFF.

This chain connects TRBV27 to TRBJ1-1; 8 bases are shared with TRBD1. Germline V gene lookup returns CDR1 MNHEY and CDR2 SMNVEV (reference sequence). The V segment lost 3 bases and the J segment 4 bases; nucleotides outside the gene matches: 7. The CDR3 sequence is 15 residues long. Here the CDR3 DNA reads TGTGCCAGCAGTTTGGCAGGGGGCGTGAGCACTGAAGCTTTCTTT. Amino acid sequence: CASSLAGGVSTEAFF.

The V call is TRBV9, the J call TRBJ2-2; a possible D gene is TRBD2 (6 bases). The CDR3 has 18 residues. The ends were cut back, 0 bases at V and 5 bases at J, with 20 bases in the middle. The germline CDR1 and CDR2 sequences are SGDLS and YYNGEE. CDR3 amino acids: CASSVALGSAAGTGELFF. The CDR3 coding sequence is TGTGCCAGCAGCGTAGCTCTTGGTTCGGCGGCGGGAACCGGGGAGCTGTTTTTT.

The chain carries TRBV6-5 and TRBJ2-7; D may be TRBD2 (5 bases). Germline loops: CDR1 MNHEY, CDR2 SVGAGI. The CDR3 loop spans 15 amino acids. V was trimmed by 0 bases and J by 3 bases, leaving 12 bases between them. Here the CDR3 DNA reads TGTGCCAGCAGTTACTCGGCTAGCATAAACTACGAGCAGTACTTC. Protein: CASSYSASINYEQYF.

The chain joins TRBV9 to TRBJ2-7; D possibly uses TRBD1 or TRBD2 (6 bases each). The CDR3 loop spans 16 amino acids. With 3 bases removed from V and 0 bases from J, the gap between germline ends came to 16 bases. The germline CDR1 and CDR2 sequences are SGDLS and YYNGEE. CDR3: CASSAGGAMSSYEQYF. CDR3 DNA: TGTGCCAGCAGCGCCGGGGGCGCAATGAGCTCCTACGAGCAGTACTTC.

The chain joins TRBV6-5 to TRBJ2-5; TRBD2 is a possible D gene (6 bases). This CDR3 region has 13 residues. V lost 2 bases and J 13 bases, leaving 17 bases between the germline ends. Germline V CDR1 and CDR2: MNHEY, SVGAGI. This CDR3 reads CASSYGGDASLYF. In DNA form, the CDR3 reads TGTGCCAGCAGTTACGGCGGGGACGCATCTTTGTACTTC.

The genes are TRBV6-4 and TRBJ2-3; tentatively, D is TRBD2 (6 bases). Between the trimmed V and J ends, which lost 1 base and 4 bases, there was a span of 9 bases. This CDR3 has 14 amino acids. Germline CDR1 and CDR2: MRHNA and SNTAGT. The CDR3 loop is CASSDWRVPDTQYF. For the CDR3, the DNA is TGTGCCAGCAGTGACTGGAGGGTCCCAGATACGCAGTATTTT.

The V call is TRBV9, the J call TRBJ1-2; D is perhaps TRBD1 (6 bases). Trimming left V 4 bases short and J 6 bases short, with 13 bases between. The CDR3 runs 13 residues. Germline V CDR1 and CDR2: SGDLS, YYNGEE. The CDR3, as DNA: TGTGCCAGCAGCCGTCTAGGGGGAGATGGCTACACCTTC. Amino acid sequence: CASSRLGGDGYTF.

CDR3 sequence reads: CASSLSGTLSSTDTQYF. CDR3 nucleotides: TGTGCCAGCAGCTTATCTGGGACACTATCTAGCACAGATACGCAGTATTTT. The chain has TRBV7-7 and TRBJ2-3, with a possible D match to TRBD1 (6 bases). Germline lookup yields CDR1 SSHAT and CDR2 FNYEAQ (reference sequence). Trimming shortened V by 2 bases and J by 0 bases, and 15 bases separated the two germline ends. The CDR3 sequence is 17 residues long.

The chain employs TRBV18 and TRBJ2-1; D is ambiguous. Germline V lookup: CDR1 KGHSH, CDR2 LQKENI. Deletions cut 1 base from V and 8 bases from J, with 9 bases between. This CDR3 is built from 13 residues. The CDR3 DNA is TGTGCCAGCTCACCACTCCCGGGCGATGAGCAGTTCTTC. This codes for CASSPLPGDEQFF.

The chain carries TRBV6-4 and TRBJ2-1; TRBD2 matches at 9 bases. After removal of 6 bases from V and 1 base from J, the junction contained 7 bases not matched to a gene. This CDR3 is 16 amino acids long. Looked up from germline, CDR1 is MRHNA and CDR2 is SNTAGT. CDR3 sequence reads: CASSEIAGASYNEQFF. The CDR3, as DNA: TGTGCCAGCAGCGAGATAGCGGGAGCTTCCTACAATGAGCAGTTCTTC.

The rearrangement uses TRBV7-2 and TRBJ2-5; D uncertain. Germline V CDR1 and CDR2: SGHTA, FQGNSA. The V end was cut by 5 bases, the J end by 5 bases, with 12 bases between. This CDR3 contains 13 residues. The CDR3 DNA follows: TGTGCCAGCAGCCAATATCAGGAGGAGACCCAGTACTTC. Its protein is CASSQYQEETQYF. Using reference TRBV7-2 and TRBJ2-5 for the parts outside the CDR3, the full variable domain is GAGVSQSPSNKVTEKGKDVELRCDPISGHTALYWYRQSLGQGLEFLIYFQGNSAPDKSGLPSDRFSAERTGGSVSTLTIQRTQQEDSAVYLCASSQYQEETQYFGPGTRLLVL.

This sequence joins TRBV12-5 and TRBJ1-4, with D maybe TRBD1 (5 bases). The CDR3 totals 14 residues. Per germline, CDR1 LGHNT and CDR2 FRNRAP. Deletions cut 1 base from V and 14 bases from J, with 17 bases between. In DNA, the CDR3 is TGTGCTAGTGGTTTGGAGTTGGGGCCTTGGAGGCTGTTTTTT. Its protein is CASGLELGPWRLFF. The full variable domain, rest sourced from reference TRBV12-5 and TRBJ1-4, is DARVTQTPRHKVTEMGQEVTMRCQPILGHNTVFWYRQTMMQGLELLAYFRNRAPLDDSGMPKDRFSAEMPDATLATLKIQPSEPRDSAVYFCASGLELGPWRLFFGSGTQLSVL.

The chain employs TRBV29-1 and TRBJ2-3, with D possibly TRBD2 on 6 matching bases. The CDR3 consists of 14 residues. Trimming took 6 bases from V and 0 from J, leaving 13 bases between them. The germline gives CDR1 SQVTM, CDR2 ANQGSEA. CDR3: CSVTPGLSTDTQYF. CDR3 bases: TGCAGCGTGACTCCGGGACTCAGCACAGATACGCAGTATTTT.

The J gene is TRBJ2-6, the V gene TRBV27; D possibly corresponds to TRBD1 (6 bases). V was clipped by 5 bases and J by 6 bases, with 20 bases between them. CDR3 length: 17 residues. Germline V gene lookup returns CDR1 MNHEY and CDR2 SMNVEV (reference sequence). The CDR3 bases are TGTGCCAGCAGTAAACAGGGCTGGGGCCAGATGGCCAACGTCCTGACTTTC. It translates to CASSKQGWGQMANVLTF.